The 26 T cell receptor beta chains below were found in one sample sequenced in a study of cytomegalovirus exposure and HLA in healthy donors. The PCR made use of 60 Vbeta and 13 Jbeta primers. The protocol was immunoSEQ multiplex PCR, while the TCRdb copy is restricted to in-frame clones and leaves out a portion. Of about 100,000 clones in the sample, around 74% were seen once. The material sequenced was PBMCs. These receptor sequences come from a woman in her 40s in good health and CMV-seropositive.

The chain carries TRBV5-4 and TRBJ2-5, with TRBD2 matching over 11 bases. With V trimmed by 3 bases and J by 3 bases, 13 bases remained unmatched. Germline CDR1 is SGHNT and CDR2 is YYREEE (reference sequence). CDR3 length: 18 residues. As DNA, the CDR3 is TGTGCCAGCAGCTCAGTAGCGGGGGGGCGATCTCAAAAAGAGACCCAGTACTTC. Encoded protein: CASSSVAGGRSQKETQYF.

The chain links TRBV7-8 to TRBJ2-2, with unresolved D. CDR3 length: 14 residues. Trimming removed 5 bases at V and 2 bases at J, with 9 bases between. Germline loops: CDR1 SGHVS, CDR2 FQNEAQ. The CDR3 is CASSQYSNTGELFF. As DNA, the CDR3 is TGTGCCAGCAGCCAATACAGCAACACCGGGGAGCTGTTTTTT.

This clone was detected only once. The chain links TRBV29-1 to TRBJ2-7; 10 positions agree with TRBD2. CDR1 is SQVTM and CDR2 is ANQGSEA in the germline V gene. V lost 8 bases, J lost 0 bases, and 19 bases stayed unmatched. CDR3 length equals 18 residues. The CDR3 loop is CSIQGVAGGRTTSYEQYF. The DNA of the CDR3 is TGCAGCATCCAAGGGGTAGCGGGGGGCCGTACAACCTCCTACGAGCAGTACTTC.

To note about this clone: At one end, the junction sequence differs from germline, possibly due to a read error. The gene calls are TRBV7-7 and TRBJ2-3; 7 bases agree with TRBD2. The CDR3 contains 15 residues. Germline-derived CDR1 and CDR2 are SSHAT and FNYEAQ (reference sequence). CDR3 coding DNA: TGTGCTAGCAGCCCGTTAGCGGGTAGCACAGATACGCAGTATTTT. This sequence encodes CASSPLAGSTDTQYF.

The genes are TRBV4-1 and TRBJ2-3; 9 bases map to TRBD2. V shed 4 bases and J 1 base; nucleotides not matched to a gene: 0. Germline values: CDR1 MGHRA, CDR2 YSYEKL. The CDR3 has 14 amino acids. Here the CDR3 reads CASSRTSGTDTQYF. The CDR3 region has the DNA TGCGCCAGCAGCCGGACTAGCGGCACAGATACGCAGTATTTT.

This clone was observed once. V gene TRBV7-2 combines with J gene TRBJ2-7; D perhaps matches TRBD2 (6 bases). CDR3 length equals 15 residues. V lost 5 bases to trimming and J lost 12 bases, with 26 bases between them. Germline assignment: CDR1 SGHTA and CDR2 FQGNSA. CDR3 in amino acids: CASSTQGQAGGFLYF. CDR3 coding DNA: TGTGCCAGCAGCACCCAAGGGCAAGCGGGCGGTTTCCTGTACTTC.

J is TRBJ2-7 and V is TRBV6-1; the D gene is possibly TRBD1 (6 bases). The CDR3 is 13 residues long. V shed 4 bases and J shed 2 bases, with 9 bases lying between them. In germline, CDR1 is MNHNS, CDR2 SASEGT. The CDR3 nucleotides are TGTGCCAGCAGTGCAGGGGTCACCTACGAGCAGTACTTC. It yields the protein CASSAGVTYEQYF.

The rearrangement joins TRBV7-6 to TRBJ2-3, with TRBD1 as a possible D gene (6 bases). Trimming shortened V by 1 base and J by 4 bases, and 15 bases separated the two germline ends. Germline V gene sequence: CDR1 SGHVS, CDR2 FNYEAQ. The CDR3 sequence is 16 residues long. CDR3 protein: CASSLESTGSADTQYF. CDR3 nucleotides: TGTGCCAGCAGCTTAGAGTCGACAGGCTCCGCAGATACGCAGTATTTT.

The chain uses TRBV9 and TRBJ2-7; a possible D gene is TRBD2 (5 bases). Germline V CDR1 and CDR2: SGDLS, YYNGEE. Trimming removed 0 bases from V and 2 bases from J, with 9 bases in between. This CDR3 comprises 14 residues. The CDR3 loop reads CASSVDGEPYEQYF. DNA for the CDR3: TGTGCCAGCAGCGTAGACGGGGAACCCTACGAGCAGTACTTC.

This clone was seen only a few times. Here the CDR3 reads CASSLGLLTHNEQFF. In nucleotides, the CDR3 is TGCGCCAGCAGCCTGGGCCTACTTACTCACAATGAGCAGTTCTTC. The chain joins TRBV5-1 to TRBJ2-1; D is uncertain. Germline values: CDR1 SGHRS, CDR2 YFSETQ. This CDR3 has 15 residues. The V end lost 4 bases, the J end lost 5 bases, and 16 bases lay between the germline ends.

The CDR3 DNA follows: TGTGCCAGCAGACCCGACTGGAGGAACACTGAAGCTTTCTTT. Translated: CASRPDWRNTEAFF. V is TRBV6-5 and J is TRBJ1-1; D is uncertain. Germline values: CDR1 MNHEY, CDR2 SVGAGI. Trimming pared 6 bases from V and 1 base from J, leaving 12 bases between. The CDR3 contains 14 residues.

The J gene is TRBJ1-1, the V gene TRBV9; D is perhaps TRBD1 (6 bases). The germline V and J ends were trimmed by 3 bases and 5 bases, with 20 bases remaining between them. The CDR3 sequence is 16 residues long. The V gene's germline CDR1 is SGDLS and CDR2 YYNGEE. The CDR3: CASSAAGVAPSTEAFF. The CDR3 DNA follows: TGTGCCAGCAGCGCCGCAGGGGTCGCCCCATCTACTGAAGCTTTCTTT.

The chain employs TRBV5-1 and TRBJ1-4, with a possible D match to TRBD1 (6 bases). Deletions cut 5 bases from V and 6 bases from J, with 14 bases between. CDR1 and CDR2 (germline): SGHRS, YFSETQ. The CDR3 has 14 amino acids. The DNA for the CDR3 is TGCGCCAGCAGGCCAGGGGAGTTCTATGAAAAACTGTTTTTT. This translates into CASRPGEFYEKLFF.

V and J are TRBV6-6 and TRBJ2-5; 7 bases align to TRBD2. J was trimmed by 2 bases and V by 6 bases; bases with no gene match: 9. The CDR3 has 15 amino acids. The germline gives CDR1 MNHNY, CDR2 SVGAGI (reference sequence). CDR3 region: CASSPPQRGQETQYF. DNA for the CDR3: TGTGCCAGCAGCCCCCCACAGCGGGGACAAGAGACCCAGTACTTC.

This rearrangement joins TRBV6-1 to TRBJ2-5; 7 bases are a match to TRBD1. The V and J ends lost 5 bases and 3 bases, in that order; junction bases with no gene match: 6. CDR1 is MNHNS, CDR2 SASEGT, per germline. This CDR3 has 14 amino acids. The CDR3 spells CASSSYRGEETQYF. The DNA for the CDR3 is TGTGCCAGCAGTTCCTACAGGGGAGAAGAGACCCAGTACTTC.

The rearrangement joins TRBV25-1 to TRBJ1-5; 7 bases agree with TRBD1. The germline CDR1 and CDR2 sequences are MGHDK and SYGVNS. The CDR3 runs 13 residues. V lost 3 bases and J lost 6; bases outside the gene matches: 2. This CDR3 reads CASSDTGVQPQHF. CDR3 in DNA: TGTGCCAGCAGTGACACAGGGGTTCAGCCCCAGCATTTT. Complete variable domain (other parts from reference TRBV25-1 and TRBJ1-5): EADIYQTPRYLVIGTGKKITLECSQTMGHDKMYWYQQDPGMELHLIHYSYGVNSTEKGDLSSESTVSRIRTEHFPLTLESARPSHTSQYLCASSDTGVQPQHFGDGTRLSIL.

The rearrangement uses TRBV5-4 and TRBJ1-5; the D gene is possibly TRBD1 (5 bases). Trimming left V 4 bases short and J 0 bases short, with 8 bases between. CDR1 is SGHNT, CDR2 YYREEE, per germline (reference sequence). This CDR3 comprises 14 residues. Here the CDR3 DNA reads TGTGCCAGCAGCGCCAGGGATAGCAATCAGCCCCAGCATTTT. Amino acids: CASSARDSNQPQHF.

The CDR3 sequence is CAWSVHTREGEAFF. The CDR3, as DNA: TGTGCCTGGAGTGTACACACTAGAGAGGGTGAAGCTTTCTTT. This chain joins TRBV30 and TRBJ1-1, with D unresolved. V dropped 0 bases and J dropped 7 bases, with 15 bases sitting between them. This CDR3 spans 14 amino acids. Germline CDR1 reads GTSNPN; CDR2 reads SVGIG (reference sequence).

The chain combines TRBV7-2 with TRBJ1-2; D is unclear. The V gene's germline CDR1 is SGHTA and CDR2 FQGNSA. V shed 3 bases and J shed 1 base, with 6 bases lying between them. The CDR3 spans 13 residues. The CDR3 DNA reads as TGTGCCAGCAGCTTTACGGTTAACTATGGCTACACCTTC. Its translation is CASSFTVNYGYTF.

The chain has TRBV29-1 and TRBJ2-1; TRBD1 agrees at 10 bases. V was clipped by 5 bases and J by 5 bases; unmatched bases: 3. The CDR3 has 13 amino acids. Germline values: CDR1 SQVTM, CDR2 ANQGSEA. The CDR3 nucleotides are TGCAGCGTTTGGGACAGGGGAAACAATGAGCAGTTCTTC. Amino acids: CSVWDRGNNEQFF.

The chain carries TRBV30 and TRBJ2-7, with D tentatively TRBD1 (6 bases). The CDR3 totals 14 residues. The V end was cut by 0 bases, the J end by 7 bases, with 16 bases between. The germline V gene has CDR1 GTSNPN and CDR2 SVGIG (reference sequence). This CDR3 reads CAWSVGAPPGEQYF. In DNA form, the CDR3 reads TGTGCCTGGAGTGTGGGGGCCCCCCCAGGGGAGCAGTACTTC.

The chain uses TRBV28 and TRBJ1-6; tentatively, D is TRBD1 (6 bases). Trimming left V 9 bases short and J 5 bases short, with 8 bases between. Germline CDR1 MDHEN, CDR2 SYDVKM. The CDR3 is 12 residues long. The CDR3 sequence: CASTGNNSPLHF. Written as DNA, the CDR3 is TGTGCCAGTACAGGGAATAATTCACCCCTCCACTTT.

This clone was counted between two and nine times. The chain links TRBV10-3 to TRBJ1-5, with 9 bases lining up with TRBD1. With V trimmed by 5 bases and J by 3 bases, 5 bases remained unmatched. The CDR3 is made up of 15 amino acids. From germline, CDR1 is ENHRY and CDR2 SYGVKD. Here the CDR3 reads CAISTGTGINQPQHF. Written as DNA, the CDR3 is TGTGCCATCAGTACCGGGACAGGGATCAATCAGCCCCAGCATTTT.

In nucleotides, the CDR3 is TGTGCCATCAGTGAGTCTAGGGGGCGCGAGACCCAGTACTTC. This codes for CAISESRGRETQYF. The chain uses TRBV10-3 and TRBJ2-5, with 7 bases that match TRBD1. The CDR3 loop spans 14 amino acids. Germline V lookup: CDR1 ENHRY, CDR2 SYGVKD. Unmatched junction bases numbered 3, after V lost 0 bases and J lost 5 bases.

This clone has more than one count but fewer than ten. The chain joins TRBV19 to TRBJ2-6; 7 nucleotides match TRBD1. V gave up 6 bases and J gave up 4 bases; unmatched junction bases: 12. This CDR3 has 17 amino acids. CDR1 and CDR2 from the germline V gene are LNHDA and SQIVND (reference sequence). In DNA, the CDR3 is TGTGCCAGTAGGGCCGCAGGGGGTAGGACGGGGGCCAACGTCCTGACTTTC. It codes for CASRAAGGRTGANVLTF.

This clone was seen only a few times. As DNA, the CDR3 is TGCGCCAGCAGCTTGGCAGGGGCAGAGACCCAGTACTTC. Translated: CASSLAGAETQYF. The chain employs TRBV5-1 and TRBJ2-5; a weak D match, TRBD1 (6 bases). CDR3 length: 13 amino acids. In germline, CDR1 is SGHRS, CDR2 YFSETQ. V lost 0 bases and J 4 bases, leaving 7 bases between the germline ends.